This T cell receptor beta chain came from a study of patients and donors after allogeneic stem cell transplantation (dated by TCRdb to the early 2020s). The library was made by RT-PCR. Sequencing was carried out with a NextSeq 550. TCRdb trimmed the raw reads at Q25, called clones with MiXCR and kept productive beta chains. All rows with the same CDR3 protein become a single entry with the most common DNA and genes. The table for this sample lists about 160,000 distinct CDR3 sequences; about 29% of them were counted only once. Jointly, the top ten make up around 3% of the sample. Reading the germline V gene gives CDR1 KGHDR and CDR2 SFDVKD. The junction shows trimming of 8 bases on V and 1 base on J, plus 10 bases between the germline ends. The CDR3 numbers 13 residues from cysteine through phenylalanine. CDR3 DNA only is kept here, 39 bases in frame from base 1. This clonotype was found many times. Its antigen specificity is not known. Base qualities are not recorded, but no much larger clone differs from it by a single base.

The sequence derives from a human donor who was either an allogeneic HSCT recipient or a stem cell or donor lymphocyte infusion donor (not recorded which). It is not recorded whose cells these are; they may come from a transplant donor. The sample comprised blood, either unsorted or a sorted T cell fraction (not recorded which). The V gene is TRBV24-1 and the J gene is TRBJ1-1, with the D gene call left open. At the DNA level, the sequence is TGTGCCACCAAAAGGGCCGGGAACACTGAAGCTTTCTTT. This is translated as CATKRAGNTEAFF.